The next 30 T cell receptor beta chains were all read from a single sample in a study of blood T cell repertoires in COVID-19. This table comes from immunoSEQ multiplex PCR, and its TCRdb copy is limited to in-frame clones, with some not included. The sample holds tens of thousands of clones; almost 85% are singletons and the top ten take 1.2%. Sequencing was carried out using peripheral blood. The receptors come from an elderly woman with acute or convalescent COVID-19.

This clone came up once. V gene TRBV6-1 combines with J gene TRBJ2-4, with a tentative D call TRBD1 (6 bases). This CDR3 region has 16 residues. V was clipped by 0 bases and J by 8 bases, with 17 bases between them. Germline-derived CDR1 and CDR2 are MNHNS and SASEGT. Written as DNA, the CDR3 is TGTGCCAGCAGTGAAGCGTCATGGGGGCCAAAGGACATTCAGTACTTC. Residues: CASSEASWGPKDIQYF.

This chain links TRBV7-6 with TRBJ1-1, with a tentative D call TRBD1 (5 bases). Germline CDR1 reads SGHVS; CDR2 reads FNYEAQ. V was trimmed by 5 bases and J by 3 bases, leaving 16 bases between them. The CDR3 has 15 residues. CDR3 protein: CASSPAGRRDTEAFF. Here the CDR3 DNA reads TGTGCCAGCAGCCCGGCGGGGCGCCGGGACACTGAAGCTTTCTTT. Using reference TRBV7-6 and TRBJ1-1 for the parts outside the CDR3, the full variable domain is GAGVSQSPRYKVTKRGQDVALRCDPISGHVSLYWYRQALGQGPEFLTYFNYEAQQDKSGLPNDRFSAERPEGSISTLTIQRTEQRDSAMYRCASSPAGRRDTEAFFGQGTRLTVV.

This chain joins TRBV10-3 and TRBJ2-1; D unclear. The CDR3 covers 12 residues. With 6 bases removed from V and 5 bases from J, the gap between germline ends came to 8 bases. Germline CDR1 reads ENHRY; CDR2 reads SYGVKD. CDR3 protein: CAIRGLHNEQFF. CDR3 nucleotides: TGTGCCATCAGGGGCCTACACAATGAGCAGTTCTTC.

The chain recombines TRBV6-5 with TRBJ1-6, with a possible D match to TRBD1 (5 bases). V was pared by 5 bases and J by 10 bases, with 15 bases between. Germline V gene data show CDR1 as MNHEY and CDR2 as SVGAGI. CDR3 length equals 14 residues. This CDR3 reads CASSLRGGVSPLHF. The CDR3 DNA sequence: TGTGCCAGCAGTCTCCGGGGGGGGGTCTCACCCCTCCACTTT.

This chain connects TRBV19 to TRBJ2-1, with 9 bases aligning to TRBD1. V was pared by 6 bases and J by 7 bases, with 10 bases of the junction left unmatched. CDR3 length: 15 amino acids. Germline values: CDR1 LNHDA, CDR2 SQIVND (reference sequence). In DNA form, the CDR3 reads TGTGCCAGTAGACGGGGACAGGGAGTCGTGAATGAGCAGTTCTTC. This codes for CASRRGQGVVNEQFF.

This sequence joins TRBV27 and TRBJ2-3; 15 bases line up with TRBD2. CDR1 is MNHEY and CDR2 is SMNVEV in the germline V gene (reference sequence). This CDR3 is built from 19 residues. J lost 5 bases, V lost 4 bases, and 13 bases had no gene match. The CDR3: CASSSLGGLAGGPEDTQYF. The DNA for the CDR3 is TGTGCCAGCAGTTCCCTCGGAGGACTAGCGGGAGGGCCGGAAGATACGCAGTATTTT.

V usage is TRBV27 and J usage is TRBJ2-7; 11 nucleotides line up with TRBD2. Germline V gives CDR1 MNHEY, CDR2 SMNVEV (reference sequence). With 7 bases clipped from V and 5 bases from J, the junction kept 7 bases outside the gene matches. This CDR3 contains 14 residues. As DNA, the CDR3 is TGTGCCAGCATTGAGACTAGCGGGAAGAACGAGCAGTACTTC. Translation gives CASIETSGKNEQYF.

CDR3 nucleotide sequence: TGTGCCAGTAGAGGGAGACCTGGTGAAAAACTGTTTTTT. Translating it yields CASRGRPGEKLFF. The genes are TRBV19 and TRBJ1-4; the D is unclear. Germline values: CDR1 LNHDA, CDR2 SQIVND (reference sequence). The CDR3 covers 13 residues. Trimming removed 6 bases at V and 7 bases at J, with 12 bases between. Supplemented by reference TRBV19 and TRBJ1-4, the full variable domain reads DGGITQSPKYLFRKEGQNVTLSCEQNLNHDAMYWYRQDPGQGLRLIYYSQIVNDFQKGDIAEGYSVSREKKESFPLTVTSAQKNPTAFYLCASRGRPGEKLFFGSGTQLSVL.

This clone showed up just a few times. The CDR3 coding sequence is TGTGCCAGCAGCTCACGACAGGGGGGGAACACTGAAGCTTTCTTT. Protein product: CASSSRQGGNTEAFF. The genes are TRBV5-6 and TRBJ1-1; TRBD1 matches 9 bases. V lost 3 bases, J lost 1 base, and 4 bases stayed unmatched. This CDR3 has 15 residues. CDR1 and CDR2 (germline): SGHDT, YYEEEE.

This chain links TRBV5-1 with TRBJ2-2; 7 bases are a match to TRBD1. CDR3 length: 15 residues. Germline V gives CDR1 SGHRS, CDR2 YFSETQ. V was pared by 3 bases and J by 3 bases, with 5 bases of the junction left unmatched. The CDR3 loop reads CASSSPTGYTGELFF. For the CDR3, the DNA is TGCGCCAGCAGCTCCCCGACAGGGTACACCGGGGAGCTGTTTTTT.

The chain is built from TRBV9 and TRBJ2-3; tentatively, D is TRBD2 (7 bases). Germline CDR1 and CDR2: SGDLS and YYNGEE. The V end was cut by 6 bases, the J end by 4 bases, with 12 bases between. The CDR3 is made up of 13 amino acids. DNA of the CDR3: TGTGCCAGCACTGGGGGGGGCGCAGATACGCAGTATTTT. It codes for CASTGGGADTQYF.

The V call is TRBV5-1, the J call TRBJ2-1, with 10 bases lining up with TRBD2. CDR1 SGHRS and CDR2 YFSETQ come from the germline V gene. The junction had 4 bases not matched to a gene; V was cut back by 4 bases and J by 0 bases. This CDR3 is built from 16 residues. The CDR3 DNA reads TGCGCCAGCAGCGGCCGGACTAGCGGCTCCTACAATGAGCAGTTCTTC. This sequence encodes CASSGRTSGSYNEQFF. Filled out from reference TRBV5-1 and TRBJ2-1, the complete variable domain reads KAGVTQTPRYLIKTRGQQVTLSCSPISGHRSVSWYQQTPGQGLQFLFEYFSETQRNKGNFPGRFSGRQFSNSRSEMNVSTLELGDSALYLCASSGRTSGSYNEQFFGPGTRLTVL.

This chain links TRBV9 with TRBJ2-7; 10 nucleotides agree with TRBD1. The V and J ends lost 9 bases and 3 bases, in that order; junction bases with no gene match: 9. Germline values: CDR1 SGDLS, CDR2 YYNGEE. CDR3 size: 14 residues. CDR3 in amino acids: CATSPGQGNYEQYF. CDR3 bases: TGTGCCACCTCACCGGGACAGGGGAACTACGAGCAGTACTTC.

The gene calls are TRBV6-1 and TRBJ2-2, with D possibly TRBD2 on 6 matching bases. The V and J ends lost 2 bases and 6 bases respectively, with 13 bases between them. Germline-derived CDR1 and CDR2 are MNHNS and SASEGT. The CDR3 has 15 residues. The CDR3 is CASSEWRGTPGELFF. The CDR3 nucleotides read TGTGCCAGCAGTGAATGGAGGGGTACTCCCGGGGAGCTGTTTTTT.

This clone showed up just once. This chain joins TRBV7-9 and TRBJ1-1; D uncertain. Per the germline V gene, CDR1 is SEHNR and CDR2 is FQNEAQ (reference sequence). V lost 1 base to trimming and J lost 7 bases, with 13 bases between them. This CDR3 is built from 14 residues. CDR3 in DNA: TGTGCCAGCAGCTTAGGTTCGGAGGTTGGTGAAGCTTTCTTT. The encoded protein is CASSLGSEVGEAFF.

The rearrangement uses TRBV27 and TRBJ2-7; D may be TRBD2 (5 bases). V lost 6 bases to trimming and J lost 2 bases, with 11 bases between them. The CDR3 sequence is 13 residues long. The germline gives CDR1 MNHEY, CDR2 SMNVEV (reference sequence). The CDR3 DNA reads TGTGCCAGCAGAGGGAGTGGGGCCTACGAGCAGTACTTC. Protein: CASRGSGAYEQYF.

The V call is TRBV19, the J call TRBJ2-2; 7 nucleotides agree with TRBD1. The junction had 11 bases not matched to a gene; V was cut back by 7 bases and J by 6 bases. This CDR3 region has 15 residues. Germline V gene lookup returns CDR1 LNHDA and CDR2 SQIVND (reference sequence). The CDR3 DNA sequence: TGTGCCAGTACCCCCCCGACAGGGCGTGCCGGGGAGCTGTTTTTT. Residues: CASTPPTGRAGELFF.

CDR3 sequence: CASSQDQGGNTEAFF. The CDR3 nucleotides are TGTGCCAGCAGCCAAGACCAGGGGGGGAACACTGAAGCTTTCTTT. This chain links TRBV14 with TRBJ1-1, with 7 bases aligning to TRBD1. This CDR3 comprises 15 residues. CDR1 and CDR2 from the germline V gene are SGHDN and FVKESK. Trimming cost V 0 bases and J 1 base; bases outside gene matches: 2.

V is TRBV6-4 and J is TRBJ2-2, with 10 nucleotides matching TRBD2. CDR3 length equals 15 residues. J gave up 1 base and V 6 bases, and 2 bases lay outside the gene matches. Germline-derived CDR1 and CDR2 are MRHNA and SNTAGT. CDR3 loop: CASRASGGNTGELFF. The CDR3 region has the DNA TGTGCCAGCAGAGCTAGCGGGGGGAACACCGGGGAGCTGTTTTTT.

The rearrangement joins TRBV5-5 to TRBJ1-6; no firm D call. Trimming left V 4 bases short and J 10 bases short, with 18 bases between. The CDR3 extends over 15 amino acids. From germline, CDR1 is SGHKS and CDR2 YYEKEE (reference sequence). The CDR3 DNA follows: TGTGCCAGCAGCCCCCTGAGGGTCGGGCACTCACCCCTCCACTTT. Its protein is CASSPLRVGHSPLHF.

The V gene is TRBV6-5, the J gene TRBJ1-1, with no clear D. The CDR3 covers 13 residues. Trimming removed 6 bases at V and 2 bases at J, with 10 bases between. Germline V gives CDR1 MNHEY, CDR2 SVGAGI. CDR3 amino acids: CASRVQTNTEAFF. DNA of the CDR3: TGTGCCAGCAGAGTGCAGACTAACACTGAAGCTTTCTTT.

J is TRBJ2-7 and V is TRBV7-2, with a possible D match to TRBD1 (5 bases). The CDR3 consists of 14 residues. Trimming took 2 bases from V and 3 from J, leaving 11 bases between them. The germline V gene has CDR1 SGHTA and CDR2 FQGNSA. In nucleotides, the CDR3 is TGTGCCAGCAGCTTACTTGACAGAAACTACGAGCAGTACTTC. As protein: CASSLLDRNYEQYF.

The chain joins TRBV14 to TRBJ1-6; 7 bases are a match to TRBD1. Germline V lookup: CDR1 SGHDN, CDR2 FVKESK. V lost 4 bases, J lost 8 bases, and 8 bases stayed unmatched. CDR3 length: 15 amino acids. The CDR3 is CASSRRTGDYSPLHF. In nucleotides, the CDR3 is TGTGCCAGCAGCCGTCGGACAGGCGATTATTCACCCCTCCACTTT.

The rearrangement joins TRBV19 to TRBJ2-2; a possible D gene is TRBD1 (6 bases). The germline gives CDR1 LNHDA, CDR2 SQIVND (reference sequence). The V end lost 4 bases, the J end lost 0 bases, and 12 bases lay between the germline ends. The CDR3 consists of 16 residues. CDR3 sequence: CASSTLGTPNTGELFF. Written as DNA, the CDR3 is TGTGCCAGTAGTACTCTCGGGACACCGAACACCGGGGAGCTGTTTTTT. Complete variable domain (other parts from reference TRBV19 and TRBJ2-2): DGGITQSPKYLFRKEGQNVTLSCEQNLNHDAMYWYRQDPGQGLRLIYYSQIVNDFQKGDIAEGYSVSREKKESFPLTVTSAQKNPTAFYLCASSTLGTPNTGELFFGEGSRLTVL.

This clone was picked up one time. This sequence joins TRBV5-1 and TRBJ2-3; the match to TRBD2 covers 12 bases. This CDR3 is built from 16 residues. Germline CDR1 reads SGHRS; CDR2 reads YFSETQ. V lost 0 bases and J lost 3; bases outside the gene matches: 2. The chain's CDR3 is CASSLVLAGGTDTQYF. The CDR3 DNA follows: TGCGCCAGCAGCTTGGTTCTAGCGGGAGGGACAGATACGCAGTATTTT.

The rearrangement joins TRBV2 to TRBJ2-2, with a weak D call TRBD2 (5 bases). The CDR3 covers 14 residues. Per the germline V gene, CDR1 is SNHLY and CDR2 is FYNNEI. Deletions cut 7 bases from V and 0 bases from J, with 9 bases between. The CDR3 DNA follows: TGTGCCAGCAAGAGGACTTCGAACACCGGGGAGCTGTTTTTT. It codes for CASKRTSNTGELFF. Supplemented by reference TRBV2 and TRBJ2-2, the full variable domain reads EPEVTQTPSHQVTQMGQEVILRCVPISNHLYFYWYRQILGQKVEFLVSFYNNEISEKSEIFDDQFSVERPDGSNFTLKIRSTKLEDSAMYFCASKRTSNTGELFFGEGSRLTVL.

V usage is TRBV28 and J usage is TRBJ1-6; no clear D gene. This CDR3 region has 10 residues. Germline CDR1 MDHEN, CDR2 SYDVKM. Trimming left V 5 bases short and J 16 bases short, with 9 bases between. CDR3 region: CASSTSGLHF. The CDR3 nucleotides read TGTGCCAGCAGTACCTCGGGACTCCACTTT. The whole variable domain, remainder taken from reference TRBV28 and TRBJ1-6, is DVKVTQSSRYLVKRTGEKVFLECVQDMDHENMFWYRQDPGLGLRLIYFSYDVKMKEKGDIPEGYSVSREKKERFSLILESASTNQTSMYLCASSTSGLHFGNGTRLTVT.

DNA for the CDR3: TGCAGTGCTAGTAAGCGGGAGGTTGAGAGCACAGATACGCAGTATTTT. Translating gives CSASKREVESTDTQYF. V and J are TRBV20-1 and TRBJ2-3; TRBD2 matches at 9 bases. The germline gives CDR1 DFQATT, CDR2 SNEGSKA (reference sequence). With 3 bases clipped from V and 0 bases from J, the junction kept 7 bases outside the gene matches. CDR3 length: 16 amino acids.

The chain recombines TRBV18 with TRBJ1-1, with 12 bases identical to TRBD1. V shed 1 base, J shed 5 bases, and the junction held 2 bases outside the gene matches. The CDR3 runs to 15 residues. Germline V lookup: CDR1 KGHSH, CDR2 LQKENI. The CDR3: CASSPLGQGATEAFF. The CDR3 bases are TGTGCCAGCTCACCACTGGGACAGGGGGCGACTGAAGCTTTCTTT. The entire variable domain, with the rest obtained from reference TRBV18 and TRBJ1-1, is as follows: NAGVMQNPRHLVRRRGQEARLRCSPMKGHSHVYWYRQLPEEGLKFMVYLQKENIIDESGMPKERFSAEFPKEGPSILRIQQVVRGDSAAYFCASSPLGQGATEAFFGQGTRLTVV.

V and J are TRBV27 and TRBJ2-7; TRBD2 matches at 11 bases. CDR3 length: 14 residues. The J segment lost 1 base and the V segment lost 8 bases, leaving 4 bases of the junction unmatched. From germline, CDR1 is MNHEY and CDR2 SMNVEV (reference sequence). For the CDR3, the DNA is TGTGCCAGCGCGACTAGCGGGGCTTCCTACGAGCAGTACTTC. Protein product: CASATSGASYEQYF.